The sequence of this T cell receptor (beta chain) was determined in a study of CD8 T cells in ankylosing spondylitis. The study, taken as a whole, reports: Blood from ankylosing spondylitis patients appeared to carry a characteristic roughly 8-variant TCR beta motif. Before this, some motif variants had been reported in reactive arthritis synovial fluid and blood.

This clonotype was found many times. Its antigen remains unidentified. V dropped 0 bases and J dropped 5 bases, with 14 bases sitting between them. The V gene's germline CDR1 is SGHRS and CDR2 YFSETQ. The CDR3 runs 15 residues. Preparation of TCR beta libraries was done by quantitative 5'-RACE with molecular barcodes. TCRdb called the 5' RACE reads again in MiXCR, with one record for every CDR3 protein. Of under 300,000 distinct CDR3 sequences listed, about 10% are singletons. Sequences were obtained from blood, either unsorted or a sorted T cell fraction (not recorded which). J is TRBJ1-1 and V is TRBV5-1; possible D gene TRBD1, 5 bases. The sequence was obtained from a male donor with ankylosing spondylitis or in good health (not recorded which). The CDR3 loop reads CASSLEGRGPTEAFF. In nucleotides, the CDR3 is TGCGCCAGCAGCTTGGAAGGGCGGGGACCTACTGAAGCTTTCTTT.